Here is one T cell receptor beta chain with its context. The protocol was immunoSEQ multiplex PCR, while the TCRdb copy is restricted to in-frame clones and leaves out a portion. The sample holds over 150,000 clones, more than 80% seen once. The entry originates in a study of control samples from healthy donors and cancer patients. CDR1 SGDLS and CDR2 YYNGEE come from the germline V gene. Trimming left V 4 bases short and J 3 bases short, with 14 bases between. The CDR3 spans 15 residues. This chain connects TRBV9 to TRBJ1-5, with D perhaps matching TRBD1 (6 bases). This receptor was identified in a man aged 30 to 45 in good health. Input material: blood. The CDR3 is CASSRDIWTNQPQHF. CDR3 nucleotide sequence: TGTGCCAGCAGCAGGGACATTTGGACCAATCAGCCCCAGCATTTT.